This T cell receptor (beta chain) comes out of a study of blood T cell repertoires in COVID-19. Study information: Whether acute or convalescent, the COVID-19 samples came from the United States, Italy and Spain. T cells, B-cell-depleted T cells, or PBMCs provided the cDNA or gDNA that served as material.

The CDR3 extends over 13 amino acids. V gave up 7 bases and J gave up 5 bases; unmatched junction bases: 5. CDR1 and CDR2 from the germline V gene are MNHEY and SVGAGI. Per the study methods: Estimates of nucleated cell counts were drawn from the amplification of reference gene primers. Measured with immunoSEQ multiplex PCR; TCRdb has only the in-frame clones, and not every one. That table supplies the V and J calls and clone size; D and trimming were determined from the DNA. The sample contains around 200,000 clones, about 82% of which appear only once. The rearrangement links TRBV6-5 to TRBJ1-5; TRBD1 matches 7 bases. The sample comprised peripheral blood. This sequence originates from a woman over 75 with acute or convalescent COVID-19. The CDR3 here is CASTDRDHQPQHF. The CDR3, as DNA: TGTGCCAGCACAGACAGGGATCATCAGCCCCAGCATTTT.